This T cell receptor (beta chain) was recorded in a study of blood T cell repertoires in COVID-19. Per the germline V gene, CDR1 is SGHNT and CDR2 is YENEEA. Unmatched junction bases numbered 9, after V lost 3 bases and J lost 7 bases. The CDR3 consists of 15 residues. The Seattle patients, enrolled during active infection, were followed longitudinally. In the authors' workflow: Amplification of reference gene primers provided the estimated nucleated cell counts. Assay used: immunoSEQ multiplex PCR; TCRdb lists only in-frame clones, some missing. The V and J calls and clone size were taken over from that table, and D and trimming were inferred from the DNA. The table lists hundreds of thousands of clones, around 88% of them singletons.

The J gene is TRBJ2-1, the V gene TRBV11-3, with 7 bases lining up with TRBD1. This receptor was taken from a woman of 80 years or more with COVID-19, enrolled during active disease. Sequencing input: peripheral blood. CDR3 protein: CASSLGQSLLNEQFF. As DNA, the CDR3 is TGTGCCAGCAGCTTGGGACAGTCCCTTCTAAATGAGCAGTTCTTC.